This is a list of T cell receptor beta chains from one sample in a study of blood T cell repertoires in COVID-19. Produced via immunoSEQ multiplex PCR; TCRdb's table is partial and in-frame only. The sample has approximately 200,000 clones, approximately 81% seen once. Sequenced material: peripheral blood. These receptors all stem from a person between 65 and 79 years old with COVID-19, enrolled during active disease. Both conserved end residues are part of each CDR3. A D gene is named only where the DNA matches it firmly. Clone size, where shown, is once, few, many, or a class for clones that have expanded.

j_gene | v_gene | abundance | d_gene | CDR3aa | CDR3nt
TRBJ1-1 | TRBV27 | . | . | CASSWGSGAEAFF | TGTGCCAGCAGTTGGGGCAGCGGGGCTGAAGCTTTCTTT
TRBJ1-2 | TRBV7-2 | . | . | CASSLGLGALYGYTF | TGTGCCAGCAGCTTAGGTCTAGGCGCGCTCTACGGCTACACCTTC
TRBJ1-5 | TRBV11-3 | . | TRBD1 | CASSLDKGNRGHNQPQHF | TGTGCCAGCAGCCTAGATAAAGGAAACAGGGGGCATAATCAGCCCCAGCATTTT
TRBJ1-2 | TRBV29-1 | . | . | CSVEDPGAYGYTF | TGCAGCGTTGAAGATCCGGGAGCCTATGGCTACACCTTC
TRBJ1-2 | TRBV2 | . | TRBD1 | CASSEALTGGYGYTF | TGTGCCAGCAGTGAAGCTCTGACAGGGGGCTATGGCTACACCTTC
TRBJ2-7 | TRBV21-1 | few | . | CASSTPQGDGYF | TGTGCCAGCAGCACCCCTCAAGGAGATGGGTACTTC
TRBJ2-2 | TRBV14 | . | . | CASSPYLGELFF | TGTGCCAGCAGCCCCTACTTGGGGGAGCTGTTTTTT
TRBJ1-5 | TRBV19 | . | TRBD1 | CASRGQGRGGVLLQPQHF | TGTGCCAGTCGGGGACAGGGGAGGGGAGGGGTCCTGCTTCAGCCCCAGCATTTT
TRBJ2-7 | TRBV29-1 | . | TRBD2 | CSVKGLAGTEQYF | TGCAGCGTTAAGGGACTAGCGGGAACCGAGCAGTACTTC
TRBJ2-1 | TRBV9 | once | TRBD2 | CASSVVDSGRRQAEQFF | TGTGCCAGCAGCGTAGTCGATAGCGGGAGGCGTCAAGCAGAGCAGTTCTTC
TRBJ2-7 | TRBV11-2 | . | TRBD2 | CASSLTGGSVSEQYF | TGTGCCAGCAGCTTAACGGGCGGGAGTGTTTCCGAGCAGTACTTC
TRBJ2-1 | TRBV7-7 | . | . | CASSLDRYNEQFF | TGTGCCAGCAGCTTGGACAGATACAATGAGCAGTTCTTC
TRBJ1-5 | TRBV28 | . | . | CASSLLQRNQPQHF | TGTGCCAGCAGTTTATTGCAACGGAATCAGCCCCAGCATTTT
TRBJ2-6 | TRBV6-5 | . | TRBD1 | CASTQGASGANVLTF | TGTGCCAGCACTCAGGGGGCTTCTGGGGCCAACGTCCTGACTTTC
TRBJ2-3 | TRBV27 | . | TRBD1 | CASSSWTGGTDTQYF | TGTGCCAGCAGTAGCTGGACAGGGGGGACAGATACGCAGTATTTT
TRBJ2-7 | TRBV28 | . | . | CASSLTGSSYEQYF | TGTGCCAGCAGTTTGACAGGAAGCTCCTACGAGCAGTACTTC
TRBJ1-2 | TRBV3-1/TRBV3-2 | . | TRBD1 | CASSQGPGQGNYGYTF | TGTGCCAGCAGCCAGGGACCGGGACAGGGAAACTATGGCTACACCTTC
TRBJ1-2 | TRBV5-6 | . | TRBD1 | CASSSNRGFSYGYTF | TGTGCCAGCAGCTCAAACAGGGGTTTTAGCTATGGCTACACCTTC
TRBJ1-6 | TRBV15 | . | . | CATSRDGPKSSYNSPLHF | TGTGCCACCAGCAGAGATGGGCCCAAGAGCTCCTATAATTCACCCCTCCACTTT
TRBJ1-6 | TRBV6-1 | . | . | CASSDGFSPLHF | TGTGCCAGCAGTGACGGGTTTTCACCCCTCCACTTT
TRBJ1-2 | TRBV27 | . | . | CASSPRQALSYTF | TGTGCCAGCAGTCCCCGACAGGCGTTAAGCTACACCTTC
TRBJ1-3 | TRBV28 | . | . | CASRDSKVSGNTIYF | TGTGCCAGCAGGGACTCTAAGGTCTCTGGAAACACCATATATTTT
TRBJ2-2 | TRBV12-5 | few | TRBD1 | CASGFLTGGGNGELFF | TGTGCTAGTGGTTTTCTGACAGGGGGTGGGAACGGGGAGCTGTTTTTT
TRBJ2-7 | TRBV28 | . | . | CASRPGHVSYEQYF | TGTGCCAGCAGGCCCGGACACGTATCCTACGAGCAGTACTTC
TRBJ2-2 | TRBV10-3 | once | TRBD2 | CAISGPSGTSGVPGELFF | TGTGCCATCAGTGGTCCATCCGGGACTAGCGGGGTTCCCGGGGAGCTGTTTTTT
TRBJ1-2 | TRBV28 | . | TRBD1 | CASSYGTENGYTF | TGTGCCAGCAGTTACGGGACAGAAAATGGCTACACCTTC
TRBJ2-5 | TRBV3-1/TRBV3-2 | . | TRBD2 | CASSQDRLGGGTQYF | TGTGCCAGCAGCCAAGATCGGCTCGGCGGGGGGACCCAGTACTTC
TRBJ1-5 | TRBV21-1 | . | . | CASSKHPGTENLSNQPQHF | TGTGCCAGCAGCAAACATCCCGGGACAGAAAATTTGAGCAATCAGCCCCAGCATTTT
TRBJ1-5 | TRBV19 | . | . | CASSIGTAYQPQHF | TGTGCCAGTAGTATAGGGACAGCCTATCAGCCCCAGCATTTT
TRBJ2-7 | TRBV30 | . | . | CAWSRGRDYEQYF | TGTGCCTGGAGTAGGGGCAGGGATTACGAGCAGTACTTC
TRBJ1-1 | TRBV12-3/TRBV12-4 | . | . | CASSLGGPGEAFF | TGTGCCAGCAGTTTGGGGGGTCCCGGTGAAGCTTTCTTT
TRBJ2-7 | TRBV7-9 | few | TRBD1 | CASSLGGDRAYEQYF | TGTGCCAGCAGCTTAGGGGGGGACAGGGCGTACGAGCAGTACTTC
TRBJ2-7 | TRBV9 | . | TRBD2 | CASSAYSGGGHEQYF | TGTGCCAGCAGCGCCTACTCGGGGGGAGGTCACGAGCAGTACTTC
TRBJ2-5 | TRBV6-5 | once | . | CASSWAGARGETQYF | TGTGCCAGCAGTTGGGCAGGGGCCCGTGGGGAGACCCAGTACTTC
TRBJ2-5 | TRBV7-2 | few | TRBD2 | CASSFVAGGPQTQYF | TGTGCCAGCAGCTTCGTAGCGGGAGGGCCCCAGACCCAGTACTTC
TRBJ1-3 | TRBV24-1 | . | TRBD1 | CATSDYGQGGNTIYF | TGTGCCACCAGTGACTACGGACAGGGGGGGAACACCATATATTTT
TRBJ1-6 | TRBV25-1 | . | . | CASSEYLPNSPLHF | TGTGCCAGCAGTGAATATCTACCTAATTCACCCCTCCACTTT
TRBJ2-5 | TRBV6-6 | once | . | CASKEVETQYF | TGTGCCAGCAAGGAGGTTGAGACCCAGTACTTC
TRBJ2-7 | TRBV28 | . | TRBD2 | CASRYSGRALGEQYF | TGTGCCAGCAGATATAGCGGGAGGGCCCTCGGCGAGCAGTACTTC
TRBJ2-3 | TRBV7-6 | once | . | CASSPRGGTTTDTQYF | TGTGCCAGCAGCCCCCGGGGCGGGACGACCACAGATACGCAGTATTTT
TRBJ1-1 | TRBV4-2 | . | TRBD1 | CASSHAGTGGNTEAFF | TGTGCCAGCAGCCACGCTGGGACAGGGGGCAACACTGAAGCTTTCTTT